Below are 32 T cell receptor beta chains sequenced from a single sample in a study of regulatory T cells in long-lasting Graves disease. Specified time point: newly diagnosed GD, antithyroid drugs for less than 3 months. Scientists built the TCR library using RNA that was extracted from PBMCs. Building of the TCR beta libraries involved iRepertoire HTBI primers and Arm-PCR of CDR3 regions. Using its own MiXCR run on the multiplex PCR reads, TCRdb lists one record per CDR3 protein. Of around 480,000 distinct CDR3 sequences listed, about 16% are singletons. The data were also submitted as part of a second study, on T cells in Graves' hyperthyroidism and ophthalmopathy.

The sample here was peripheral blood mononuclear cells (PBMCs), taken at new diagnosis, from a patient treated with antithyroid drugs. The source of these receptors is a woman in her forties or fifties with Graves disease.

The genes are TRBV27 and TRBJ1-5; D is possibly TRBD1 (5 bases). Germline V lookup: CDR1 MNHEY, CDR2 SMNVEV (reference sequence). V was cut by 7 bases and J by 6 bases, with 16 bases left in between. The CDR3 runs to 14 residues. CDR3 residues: CASKEPRASQPQHF. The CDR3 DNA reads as TGTGCCAGCAAGGAGCCCAGGGCAAGTCAGCCCCAGCATTTT.

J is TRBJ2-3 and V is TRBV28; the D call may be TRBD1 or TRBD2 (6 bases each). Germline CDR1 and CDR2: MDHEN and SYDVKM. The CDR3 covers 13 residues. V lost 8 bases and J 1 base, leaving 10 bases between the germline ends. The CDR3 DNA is TGTGCCAGCTTACGGGGGCGCACAGATACGCAGTATTTT. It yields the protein CASLRGRTDTQYF. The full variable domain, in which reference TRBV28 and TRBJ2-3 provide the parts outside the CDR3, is DVKVTQSSRYLVKRTGEKVFLECVQDMDHENMFWYRQDPGLGLRLIYFSYDVKMKEKGDIPEGYSVSREKKERFSLILESASTNQTSMYLCASLRGRTDTQYFGPGTRLTVL.

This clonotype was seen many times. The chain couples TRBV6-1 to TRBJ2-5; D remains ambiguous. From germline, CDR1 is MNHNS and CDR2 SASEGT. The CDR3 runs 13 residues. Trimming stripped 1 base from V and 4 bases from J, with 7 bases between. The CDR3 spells CASSEVVLETQYF. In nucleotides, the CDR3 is TGTGCCAGCAGTGAAGTGGTTCTAGAGACCCAGTACTTC.

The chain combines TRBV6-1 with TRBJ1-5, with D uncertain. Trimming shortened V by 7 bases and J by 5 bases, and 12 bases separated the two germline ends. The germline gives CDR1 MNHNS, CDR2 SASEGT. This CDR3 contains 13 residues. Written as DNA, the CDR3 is TGTGCCAGCAAGGAGGGTCTCGATCAGCCCCAGCATTTT. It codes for CASKEGLDQPQHF.

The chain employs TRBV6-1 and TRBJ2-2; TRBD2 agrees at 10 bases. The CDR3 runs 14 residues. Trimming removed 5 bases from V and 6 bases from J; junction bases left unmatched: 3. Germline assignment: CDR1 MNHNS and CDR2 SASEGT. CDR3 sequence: CASSQTSGPGELFF. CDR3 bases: TGTGCCAGCAGTCAGACTAGCGGGCCCGGGGAGCTGTTTTTT.

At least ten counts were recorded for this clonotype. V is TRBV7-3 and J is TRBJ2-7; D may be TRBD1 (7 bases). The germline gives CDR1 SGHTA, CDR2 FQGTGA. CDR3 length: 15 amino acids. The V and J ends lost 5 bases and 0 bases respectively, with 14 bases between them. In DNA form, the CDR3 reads TGTGCCAGCAGCCTAGCGACAGGGAACTCCTACGAGCAGTACTTC. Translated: CASSLATGNSYEQYF.

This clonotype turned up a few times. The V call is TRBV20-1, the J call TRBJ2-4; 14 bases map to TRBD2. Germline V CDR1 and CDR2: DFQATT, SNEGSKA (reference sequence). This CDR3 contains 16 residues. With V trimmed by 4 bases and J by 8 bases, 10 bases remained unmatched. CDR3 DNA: TGCAGTGCTACCCGGACTAGCGGGGGGCCGATAGACATTCAGTACTTC. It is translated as CSATRTSGGPIDIQYF.

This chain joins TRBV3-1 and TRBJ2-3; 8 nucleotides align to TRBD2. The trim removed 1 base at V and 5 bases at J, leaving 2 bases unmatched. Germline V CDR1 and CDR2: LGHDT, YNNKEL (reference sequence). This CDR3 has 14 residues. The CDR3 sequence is CASSQGGGQDTQYF. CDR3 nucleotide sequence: TGTGCCAGCAGCCAAGGCGGGGGGCAAGATACGCAGTATTTT.

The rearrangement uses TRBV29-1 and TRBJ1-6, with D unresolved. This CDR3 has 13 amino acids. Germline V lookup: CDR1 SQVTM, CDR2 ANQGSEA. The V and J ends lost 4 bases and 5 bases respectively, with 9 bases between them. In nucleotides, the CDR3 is TGCAGCGTTGTAGTGGGGAATAATTCACCCCTCCACTTT. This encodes CSVVVGNNSPLHF.

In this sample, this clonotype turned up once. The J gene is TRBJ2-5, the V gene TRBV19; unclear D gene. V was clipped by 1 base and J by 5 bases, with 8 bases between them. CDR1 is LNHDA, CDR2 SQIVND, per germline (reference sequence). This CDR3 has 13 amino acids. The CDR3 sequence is CASSIAGPETQYF. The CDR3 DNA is TGTGCCAGTAGTATAGCCGGGCCGGAGACCCAGTACTTC.

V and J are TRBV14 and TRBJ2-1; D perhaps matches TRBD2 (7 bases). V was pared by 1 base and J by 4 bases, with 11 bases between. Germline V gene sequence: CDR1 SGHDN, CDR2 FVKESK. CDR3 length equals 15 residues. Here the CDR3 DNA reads TGTGCCAGCAGCCAAGTGGGGGGGCAATACAATGAGCAGTTCTTC. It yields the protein CASSQVGGQYNEQFF.

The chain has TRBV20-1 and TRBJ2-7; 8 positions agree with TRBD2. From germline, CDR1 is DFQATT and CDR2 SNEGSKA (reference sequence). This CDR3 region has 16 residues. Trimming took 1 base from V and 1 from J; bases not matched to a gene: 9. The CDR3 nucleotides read TGCAGTGCTAGAGGTATATCCCCTAGCGGGTCCTACGAGCAGTACTTC. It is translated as CSARGISPSGSYEQYF.

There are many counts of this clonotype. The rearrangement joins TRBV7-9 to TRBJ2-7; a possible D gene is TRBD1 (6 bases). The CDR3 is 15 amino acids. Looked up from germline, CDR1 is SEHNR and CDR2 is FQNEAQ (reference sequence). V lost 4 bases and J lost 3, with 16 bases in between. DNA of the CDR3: TGTGCCAGCAGCTCGGGACATGGGCTTCTCTACGAGCAGTACTTC. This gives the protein CASSSGHGLLYEQYF.

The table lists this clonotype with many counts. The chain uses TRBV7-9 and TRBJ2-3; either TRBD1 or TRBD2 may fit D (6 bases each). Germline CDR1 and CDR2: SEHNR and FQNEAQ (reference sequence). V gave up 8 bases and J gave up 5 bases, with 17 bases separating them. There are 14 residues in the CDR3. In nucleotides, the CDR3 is TGTGCCAGCTCCAATCCGGGGGCCCAAGATACGCAGTATTTT. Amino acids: CASSNPGAQDTQYF.

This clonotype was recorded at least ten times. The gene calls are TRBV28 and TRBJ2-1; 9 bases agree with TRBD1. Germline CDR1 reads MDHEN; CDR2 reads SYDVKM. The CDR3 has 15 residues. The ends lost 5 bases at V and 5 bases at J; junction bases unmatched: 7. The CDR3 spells CASSHRDRVHNEQFF. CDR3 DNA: TGTGCCAGCAGTCACCGGGACAGGGTCCACAATGAGCAGTTCTTC. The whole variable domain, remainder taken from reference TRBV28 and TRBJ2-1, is DVKVTQSSRYLVKRTGEKVFLECVQDMDHENMFWYRQDPGLGLRLIYFSYDVKMKEKGDIPEGYSVSREKKERFSLILESASTNQTSMYLCASSHRDRVHNEQFFGPGTRLTVL.

The DNA of the CDR3 is TGTGCCAGCCGGGACAGACCCTACGAGCAGTACTTC. It codes for CASRDRPYEQYF. The gene calls are TRBV6-4 and TRBJ2-7; 7 bases match TRBD1. With V trimmed by 8 bases and J by 2 bases, 3 bases remained unmatched. The CDR3 totals 12 residues. Germline V gene data show CDR1 as MRHNA and CDR2 as SNTAGT.

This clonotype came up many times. The CDR3 loop reads CASRPGLETDTQYF. CDR3 DNA: TGTGCTAGCCGCCCGGGACTAGAAACAGATACGCAGTATTTT. V gene TRBV7-7 combines with J gene TRBJ2-3; TRBD2 agrees at 8 bases. Germline V gene lookup returns CDR1 SSHAT and CDR2 FNYEAQ (reference sequence). CDR3 size: 14 residues.

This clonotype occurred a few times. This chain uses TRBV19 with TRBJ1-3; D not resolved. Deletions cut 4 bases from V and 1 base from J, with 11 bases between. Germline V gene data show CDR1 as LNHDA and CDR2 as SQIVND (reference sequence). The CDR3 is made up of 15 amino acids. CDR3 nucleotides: TGTGCCAGTAGTACAACATCTAGATCTGGAAACACCATATATTTT. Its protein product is CASSTTSRSGNTIYF.

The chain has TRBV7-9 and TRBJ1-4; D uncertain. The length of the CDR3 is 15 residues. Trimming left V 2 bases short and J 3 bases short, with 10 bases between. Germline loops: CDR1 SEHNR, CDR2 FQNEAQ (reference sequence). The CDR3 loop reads CASSLPTRANEKLFF. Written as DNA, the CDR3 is TGTGCCAGCAGCTTACCGACAAGGGCTAATGAAAAACTGTTTTTT.

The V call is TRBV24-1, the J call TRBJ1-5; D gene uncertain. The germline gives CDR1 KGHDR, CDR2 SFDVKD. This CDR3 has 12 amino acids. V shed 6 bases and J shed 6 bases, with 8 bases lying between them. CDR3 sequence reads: CATSLGGQPQHF. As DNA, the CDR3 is TGTGCCACCAGTTTGGGAGGTCAGCCCCAGCATTTT.

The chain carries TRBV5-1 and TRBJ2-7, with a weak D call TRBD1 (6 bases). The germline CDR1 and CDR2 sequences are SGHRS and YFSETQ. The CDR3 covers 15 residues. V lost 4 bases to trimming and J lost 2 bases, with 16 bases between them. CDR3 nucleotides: TGCGCCAGCAGCACCGGGACAAGCTTAGCCTACGAGCAGTACTTC. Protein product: CASSTGTSLAYEQYF.

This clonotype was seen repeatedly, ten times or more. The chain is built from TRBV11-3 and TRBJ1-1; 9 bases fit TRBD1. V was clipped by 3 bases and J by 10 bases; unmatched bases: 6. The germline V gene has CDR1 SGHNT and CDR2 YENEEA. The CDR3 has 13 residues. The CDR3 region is CASSFGTGIAAFF. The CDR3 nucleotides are TGTGCCAGCAGCTTTGGGACAGGGATTGCAGCTTTCTTT.

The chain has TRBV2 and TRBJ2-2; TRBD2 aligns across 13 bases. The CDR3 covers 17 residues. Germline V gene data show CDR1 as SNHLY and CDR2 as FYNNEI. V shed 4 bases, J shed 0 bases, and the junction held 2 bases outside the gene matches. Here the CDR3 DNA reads TGTGCCAGCAGTGGGACTAGCGGGGGCGCGAACACCGGGGAGCTGTTTTTT. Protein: CASSGTSGGANTGELFF.

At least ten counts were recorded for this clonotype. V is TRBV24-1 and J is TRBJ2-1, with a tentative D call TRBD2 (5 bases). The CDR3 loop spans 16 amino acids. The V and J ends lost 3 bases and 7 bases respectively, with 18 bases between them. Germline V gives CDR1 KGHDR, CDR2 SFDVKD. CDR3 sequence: CATSDLEGFGKNEQFF. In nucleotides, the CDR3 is TGTGCCACCAGTGATCTTGAGGGTTTCGGTAAAAATGAGCAGTTCTTC.

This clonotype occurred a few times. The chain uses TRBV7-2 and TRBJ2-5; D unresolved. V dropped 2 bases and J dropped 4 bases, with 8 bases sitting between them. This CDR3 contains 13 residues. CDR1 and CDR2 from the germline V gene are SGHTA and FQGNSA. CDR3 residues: CASSLFAAETQYF. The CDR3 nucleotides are TGTGCCAGCAGCTTATTTGCGGCAGAGACCCAGTACTTC.

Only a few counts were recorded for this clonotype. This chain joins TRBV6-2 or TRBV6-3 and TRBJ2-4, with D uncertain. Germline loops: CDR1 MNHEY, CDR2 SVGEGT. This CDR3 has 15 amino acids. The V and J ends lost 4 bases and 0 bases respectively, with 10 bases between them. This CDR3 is CASSSLRRAKNIQYF. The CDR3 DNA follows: TGTGCCAGCAGTTCCCTTAGGAGAGCCAAAAACATTCAGTACTTC.

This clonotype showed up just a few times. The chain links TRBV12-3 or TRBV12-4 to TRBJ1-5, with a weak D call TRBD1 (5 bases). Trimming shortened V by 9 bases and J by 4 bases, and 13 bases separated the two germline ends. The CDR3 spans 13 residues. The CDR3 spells CASRGGVNQPQHF. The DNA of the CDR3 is TGTGCCAGTCGCGGGGGGGTGAATCAGCCCCAGCATTTT.

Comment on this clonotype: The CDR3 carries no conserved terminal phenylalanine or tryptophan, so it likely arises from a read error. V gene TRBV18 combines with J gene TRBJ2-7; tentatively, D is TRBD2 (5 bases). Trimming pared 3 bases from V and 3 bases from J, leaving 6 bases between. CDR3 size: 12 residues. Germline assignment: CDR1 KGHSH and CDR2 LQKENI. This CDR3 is CASSPDYYEQYS. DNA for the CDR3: TGTGCCAGCTCACCTGACTACTACGAGCAGTACTCC.

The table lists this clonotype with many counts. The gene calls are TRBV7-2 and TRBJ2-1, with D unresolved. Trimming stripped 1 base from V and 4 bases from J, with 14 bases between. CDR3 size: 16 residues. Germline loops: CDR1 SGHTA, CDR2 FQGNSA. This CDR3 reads CASSLVPLHLYNEQFF. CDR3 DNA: TGTGCCAGCAGCTTAGTACCTCTCCACCTATACAATGAGCAGTTCTTC.

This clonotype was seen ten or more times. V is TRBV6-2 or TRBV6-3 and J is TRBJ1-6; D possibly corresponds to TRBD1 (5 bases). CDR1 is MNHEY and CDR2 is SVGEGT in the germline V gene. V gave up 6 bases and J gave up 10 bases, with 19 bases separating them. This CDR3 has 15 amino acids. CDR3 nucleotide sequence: TGTGCCAGCAGCCGGGGGTCCAAGGTCAGGTCACCCCTCCACTTT. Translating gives CASSRGSKVRSPLHF.

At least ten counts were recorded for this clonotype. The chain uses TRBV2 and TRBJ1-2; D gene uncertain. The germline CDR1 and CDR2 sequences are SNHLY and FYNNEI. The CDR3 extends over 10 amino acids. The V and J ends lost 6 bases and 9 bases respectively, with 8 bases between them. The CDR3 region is CASRDASYTF. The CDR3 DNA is TGTGCCAGCAGGGACGCGAGCTACACCTTC.

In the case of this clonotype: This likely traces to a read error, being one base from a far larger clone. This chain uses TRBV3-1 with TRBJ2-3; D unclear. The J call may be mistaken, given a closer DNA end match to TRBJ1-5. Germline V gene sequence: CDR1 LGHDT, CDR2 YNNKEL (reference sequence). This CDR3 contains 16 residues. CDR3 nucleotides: TGTGCCAGCAGTCAGATAGCGGGCACTAGCACAGATACGCAGCATTTT. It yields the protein CASSQIAGTSTDTQHF.